The 27 T cell receptor beta chains below were found in one sample sequenced in a study of OX40 agonist ivuxolimab in advanced cancers. Sequencing used immunoSEQ multiplex PCR; TCRdb keeps in-frame clones, though not all of them. The sample records tens of thousands of clones, 85% to 90% being singletons. This specimen was CD4+ or CD8+ T cells sorted from blood, taken in a trial of the OX40 agonist ivuxolimab. These receptor sequences come from an adult with an advanced solid tumor such as melanoma, head and neck, liver or kidney cancer.

The chain combines TRBV19 with TRBJ1-3; the D is unclear. The V gene lost 3 bases and the J gene lost 1 base, with 13 bases spanning the gap. This CDR3 comprises 16 residues. Germline assignment: CDR1 LNHDA and CDR2 SQIVND (reference sequence). CDR3 coding DNA: TGTGCCAGTAGTATGACCATGACGGTTTCTGGAAACACCATATATTTT. Translated: CASSMTMTVSGNTIYF. The variable domain in full, completed from reference TRBV19 and TRBJ1-3, reads DGGITQSPKYLFRKEGQNVTLSCEQNLNHDAMYWYRQDPGQGLRLIYYSQIVNDFQKGDIAEGYSVSREKKESFPLTVTSAQKNPTAFYLCASSMTMTVSGNTIYFGEGSWLTVV.

This clone was seen just once. The genes are TRBV6-5 and TRBJ2-7, with 12 nucleotides matching TRBD1. Per the germline V gene, CDR1 is MNHEY and CDR2 is SVGAGI. Trimming removed 6 bases from V and 3 bases from J; junction bases left unmatched: 6. The CDR3 extends over 15 amino acids. DNA of the CDR3: TGTGCCAGCAGCAACCGGGACAGGGGGCTCTACGAGCAGTACTTC. It yields the protein CASSNRDRGLYEQYF.

This chain joins TRBV19 and TRBJ2-1; D may correspond to TRBD1 or TRBD2 (5 bases each). V was clipped by 7 bases and J by 5 bases, with 15 bases between them. Germline V gene sequence: CDR1 LNHDA, CDR2 SQIVND (reference sequence). This CDR3 spans 14 amino acids. The DNA of the CDR3 is TGTGCCAGTACCGGATGGCAGGGAGACAATGAGCAGTTCTTC. This codes for CASTGWQGDNEQFF.

V and J are TRBV2 and TRBJ1-4; D is uncertain. The CDR3 is 14 amino acids. V lost 4 bases and J lost 14, with 20 bases in between. The germline V gene encodes CDR1 SNHLY and CDR2 FYNNEI. CDR3 region: CASSVYLVGEGLFF. CDR3 bases: TGTGCCAGCAGTGTGTATTTAGTGGGAGAAGGGCTGTTTTTT. The variable domain in full, completed from reference TRBV2 and TRBJ1-4, reads EPEVTQTPSHQVTQMGQEVILRCVPISNHLYFYWYRQILGQKVEFLVSFYNNEISEKSEIFDDQFSVERPDGSNFTLKIRSTKLEDSAMYFCASSVYLVGEGLFFGSGTQLSVL.

The chain's CDR3 is CASSILAVKTDTQYF. CDR3 in DNA: TGTGCCAGCAGTATTCTAGCTGTTAAGACAGATACGCAGTATTTT. The V gene is TRBV6-1, the J gene TRBJ2-3; a weak D match, TRBD2 (5 bases). The CDR3 has 15 amino acids. The V gene lost 5 bases and the J gene lost 3 bases, with 15 bases spanning the gap. Germline V gives CDR1 MNHNS, CDR2 SASEGT.

This clone was detected a few times. V and J are TRBV25-1 and TRBJ2-1, with D possibly being TRBD1 (6 bases). Trimming stripped 2 bases from V and 13 bases from J, with 12 bases between. The V gene's germline CDR1 is MGHDK and CDR2 SYGVNS. The CDR3 loop spans 12 amino acids. CDR3 DNA: TGTGCCAGCAGTGAAGAACAGGGCGCTCAGTTCTTC. Translated: CASSEEQGAQFF.

This clone was counted a few times. The CDR3 DNA reads TGTGCCAGCTCACCAGAGGGTCTAGGCAATCAGCCCCAGCATTTT. This gives the protein CASSPEGLGNQPQHF. J is TRBJ1-5 and V is TRBV18; D unclear. CDR3 length: 15 residues. CDR1 and CDR2 from the germline V gene are KGHSH and LQKENI. V shed 2 bases and J shed 2 bases, with 10 bases lying between them.

This clone occurred a few times. The chain uses TRBV10-3 and TRBJ1-1; D gene uncertain. In germline, CDR1 is ENHRY, CDR2 SYGVKD. The CDR3 has 15 residues. V gave up 8 bases and J gave up 2 bases, with 18 bases separating them. This CDR3 is CAIGSTLSSNTEAFF. The CDR3 DNA reads TGTGCCATCGGCAGCACTCTCTCTTCTAACACTGAAGCTTTCTTT.

The chain carries TRBV4-2 and TRBJ1-3; D is unclear. The CDR3 loop spans 17 amino acids. Germline V gene data show CDR1 as LGHNA and CDR2 as YNFKEQ. Trimming removed 4 bases at V and 0 bases at J, with 16 bases between. CDR3 residues: CASSLWAEGHSGNTIYF. CDR3 DNA sequence: TGTGCCAGCAGCCTCTGGGCTGAGGGTCACTCTGGAAACACCATATATTTT.

This chain uses TRBV6-5 with TRBJ2-1; 12 nucleotides match TRBD2. CDR1 and CDR2 (germline): MNHEY, SVGAGI. V was pared by 5 bases and J by 9 bases, with 5 bases of the junction left unmatched. The CDR3 spans 14 residues. The CDR3 spells CASSRLAGEGEQFF. The DNA of the CDR3 is TGTGCCAGCAGTCGACTAGCGGGAGAAGGTGAGCAGTTCTTC.

The gene calls are TRBV27 and TRBJ1-2, with 8 nucleotides matching TRBD1. Germline V gives CDR1 MNHEY, CDR2 SMNVEV (reference sequence). The CDR3 runs to 17 residues. J gave up 0 bases and V 4 bases, and 10 bases lay outside the gene matches. The CDR3 loop is CASSSAGQGDANYGYTF. CDR3 nucleotides: TGTGCCAGCAGTTCTGCAGGACAGGGTGATGCTAACTATGGCTACACCTTC.

This clone was recorded once. This chain uses TRBV18 with TRBJ2-3; D gene uncertain. V was cut by 0 bases and J by 2 bases, with 6 bases left in between. The germline CDR1 and CDR2 sequences are KGHSH and LQKENI. The CDR3 has 14 residues. This CDR3 reads CASSPPGLTDTQYF. The CDR3 bases are TGTGCCAGCTCACCACCGGGCCTCACAGATACGCAGTATTTT.

The chain joins TRBV29-1 to TRBJ2-1, with 8 nucleotides matching TRBD1. V was clipped by 7 bases and J by 3 bases; unmatched bases: 8. CDR3 length: 14 amino acids. Germline V gene data show CDR1 as SQVTM and CDR2 as ANQGSEA. The chain's CDR3 is CSDLDRDYYNEQFF. CDR3 DNA: TGCAGCGACCTGGACAGGGATTACTACAATGAGCAGTTCTTC.

V is TRBV6-1 and J is TRBJ1-1; no definite D call. Trimming pared 0 bases from V and 6 bases from J, leaving 8 bases between. CDR1 and CDR2 from the germline V gene are MNHNS and SASEGT. The CDR3 sequence is 13 residues long. The CDR3 sequence: CASSEALLAEAFF. CDR3 nucleotide sequence: TGTGCCAGCAGTGAAGCGCTTCTGGCTGAAGCTTTCTTT.

The chain has TRBV10-1 and TRBJ2-1, with D possibly TRBD2 on 5 matching bases. The CDR3 is 14 amino acids. Trimming removed 6 bases at V and 0 bases at J, with 9 bases between. Germline CDR1 and CDR2: WNHNN and SYGVQD (reference sequence). As DNA, the CDR3 is TGCGCCAGCAGCCGAGGGCCCTCCTACAATGAGCAGTTCTTC. This sequence encodes CASSRGPSYNEQFF.

CDR3 sequence (DNA): TGTGCCAGTAGGCCAGGGGGCTCCACCTACGAGCAGTACTTC. This encodes CASRPGGSTYEQYF. This sequence joins TRBV19 and TRBJ2-7; 8 bases match TRBD1. Germline CDR1 reads LNHDA; CDR2 reads SQIVND (reference sequence). The CDR3 totals 14 residues. The V and J ends lost 6 bases and 2 bases, in that order; junction bases with no gene match: 6.

The chain carries TRBV11-1 and TRBJ1-4; possibly TRBD1 for D (6 bases). Germline CDR1 is SGHAT and CDR2 is FQDESV (reference sequence). The CDR3 length is 15 residues. Trimming cost V 3 bases and J 4 bases, with 12 bases left between them. Here the CDR3 DNA reads TGTGCCAGCAGCTTCTCGGACAGTGTTAATGAAAAACTGTTTTTT. It codes for CASSFSDSVNEKLFF.

This chain links TRBV6-1 with TRBJ1-1; tentative D call: TRBD1 (5 bases). The CDR3 consists of 14 residues. Germline V gives CDR1 MNHNS, CDR2 SASEGT. Between the trimmed V and J ends, which lost 7 bases and 4 bases, there was a span of 16 bases. In nucleotides, the CDR3 is TGTGCCAGCACCCGCTTGGGGGAAGGCACTGAAGCTTTCTTT. It is translated as CASTRLGEGTEAFF.

The DNA of the CDR3 is TGTGCCAGCTCGCCGGGACAGGGAATCTCCTACAATGAGCAGTTCTTC. Protein: CASSPGQGISYNEQFF. The chain has TRBV28 and TRBJ2-1; 9 nucleotides align to TRBD1. The ends lost 8 bases at V and 0 bases at J; junction bases unmatched: 8. This CDR3 spans 16 amino acids. Germline lookup yields CDR1 MDHEN and CDR2 SYDVKM.

This CDR3 is CASSATGDYGYTF. The CDR3 DNA reads TGTGCCAGTAGTGCCACAGGGGACTATGGCTACACCTTC. The chain couples TRBV19 to TRBJ1-2, with TRBD1 matching over 7 bases. The CDR3 extends over 13 amino acids. Losses at the gene ends were 5 bases for V and 3 bases for J; bases not matched to a gene: 3. Germline lookup yields CDR1 LNHDA and CDR2 SQIVND (reference sequence).

V and J are TRBV5-1 and TRBJ2-7, with D possibly being TRBD2 (6 bases). CDR3 size: 13 residues. Germline V gene sequence: CDR1 SGHRS, CDR2 YFSETQ. The V and J ends lost 4 bases and 7 bases respectively, with 15 bases between them. The CDR3 sequence: CASSPDSRGEQYF. Here the CDR3 DNA reads TGCGCCAGCAGCCCGGACTCCCGGGGGGAGCAGTACTTC.

A few counts support this clone. The chain carries TRBV5-4 and TRBJ2-2; D might be TRBD1 (6 bases). Trimming took 4 bases from V and 2 from J, leaving 12 bases between them. CDR3 length: 15 amino acids. Germline CDR1 SGHNT, CDR2 YYREEE (reference sequence). This CDR3 reads CASSPVRGNTGELFF. DNA for the CDR3: TGTGCCAGCAGCCCAGTCAGGGGAAACACCGGGGAGCTGTTTTTT.

V and J are TRBV19 and TRBJ1-6; D possibly corresponds to TRBD1 (6 bases). The length of the CDR3 is 14 residues. Germline V CDR1 and CDR2: LNHDA, SQIVND (reference sequence). The ends were cut back, 6 bases at V and 7 bases at J, with 13 bases in the middle. The CDR3 loop is CASRQQGNNSPLHF. Written as DNA, the CDR3 is TGTGCCAGTAGACAACAGGGAAACAATTCACCCCTCCACTTT.

This clone was seen a few times. The chain joins TRBV5-1 to TRBJ1-6, with 12 nucleotides matching TRBD1. The V gene end was trimmed by 3 bases and the J gene end by 10 bases; junction bases not matched to a gene: 8. Germline lookup yields CDR1 SGHRS and CDR2 YFSETQ. There are 16 residues in the CDR3. As DNA, the CDR3 is TGCGCCAGCAGCTGGGAACCGGGACAGGGGGCCTCACCCCTCCACTTT. Its translation is CASSWEPGQGASPLHF.

The chain is built from TRBV5-6 and TRBJ2-2; D remains ambiguous. The CDR3 covers 13 residues. Trimming left V 5 bases short and J 5 bases short, with 10 bases between. From germline, CDR1 is SGHDT and CDR2 YYEEEE. The CDR3 protein is CASRGESTGELFF. The CDR3 coding sequence is TGTGCCAGCAGAGGAGAATCGACCGGGGAGCTGTTTTTT.

Many counts were recorded for this clone. The chain links TRBV5-6 to TRBJ1-1, with no clear D. Trimming took 4 bases from V and 5 from J, leaving 12 bases between them. This CDR3 has 13 residues. Germline V gives CDR1 SGHDT, CDR2 YYEEEE. The CDR3 loop reads CASSTFTPTEAFF. The CDR3 DNA is TGTGCCAGCAGCACCTTTACCCCGACTGAAGCTTTCTTT.

The rearrangement joins TRBV4-2 to TRBJ1-2; D remains ambiguous. CDR3 size: 14 residues. The germline gives CDR1 LGHNA, CDR2 YNFKEQ. V was clipped by 0 bases and J by 6 bases, with 11 bases between them. The CDR3 spells CASSQDTVSDGYTF. The CDR3 nucleotides are TGTGCCAGCAGCCAAGATACGGTTTCAGATGGCTACACCTTC.